This T cell receptor beta chain was found in a study of cytotoxic CD8 clonotypes in ibrutinib-treated CLL. Study findings and constraints: Public clonotypes, rarely seen, contracted or held steady on treatment.

Details on this clone: Its antigen is unidentified.

Looked up from germline, CDR1 is SGHNT and CDR2 is YYREEE (reference sequence). This CDR3 has 17 amino acids. J was trimmed by 7 bases and V by 6 bases; bases with no gene match: 15. The table came from immunoSEQ multiplex PCR; TCRdb's copy has only in-frame clones and leaves some out. The data hold around 330,000 clones, with roughly 67% observed a single time. Sequenced material: PBMCs, taken after 36 months of ibrutinib treatment. This clonotype originated in a human donor with chronic lymphocytic leukemia. The V and J genes are TRBV5-4 and TRBJ2-1, with 11 positions matching TRBD2. The CDR3 DNA is TGTGCCAGCAACGACAACCTCGGGACTAGCGGCTCAAATGAGCAGTTCTTC. This translates into CASNDNLGTSGSNEQFF.